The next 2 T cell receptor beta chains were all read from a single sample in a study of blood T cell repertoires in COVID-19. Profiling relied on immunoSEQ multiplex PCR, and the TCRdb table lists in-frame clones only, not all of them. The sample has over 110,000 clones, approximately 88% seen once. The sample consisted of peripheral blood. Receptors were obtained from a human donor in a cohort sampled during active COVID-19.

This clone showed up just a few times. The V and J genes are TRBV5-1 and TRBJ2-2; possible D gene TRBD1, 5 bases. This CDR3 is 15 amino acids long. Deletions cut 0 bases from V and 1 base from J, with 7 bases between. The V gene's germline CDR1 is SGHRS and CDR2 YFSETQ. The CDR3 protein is CASSLGQGNTGELFF. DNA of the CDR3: TGCGCCAGCAGCTTGGGGCAGGGGAACACCGGGGAGCTGTTTTTT. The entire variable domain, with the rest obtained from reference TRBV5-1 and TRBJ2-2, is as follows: KAGVTQTPRYLIKTRGQQVTLSCSPISGHRSVSWYQQTPGQGLQFLFEYFSETQRNKGNFPGRFSGRQFSNSRSEMNVSTLELGDSALYLCASSLGQGNTGELFFGEGSRLTVL.

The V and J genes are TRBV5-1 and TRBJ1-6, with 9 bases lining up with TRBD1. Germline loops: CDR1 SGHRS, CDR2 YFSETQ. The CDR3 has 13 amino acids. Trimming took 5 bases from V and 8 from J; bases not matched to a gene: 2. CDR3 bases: TGCGCCAGCAGGGGACAGGGCGATTCACCCCTCCACTTT. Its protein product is CASRGQGDSPLHF.